The 29 T cell receptor beta chains reported below all come from one sample, sequenced in a study of T-cell reconstitution after alpha-beta-depleted transplantation in children. TCRbeta library preparation incorporated unique molecular identifiers. Each CDR3 protein is one row after TCRdb ran MiXCR on the PCR reads. The sample lists 780,000 or so distinct CDR3 sequences; under 20% were seen once. Sequencing was performed on PBMCs, mostly from graft donor cells, taken 360 days after TCRalphabeta/CD19-depleted stem cell transplant. All receptors come from a male patient younger than 18 who had a stem cell transplant for acute lymphoblastic leukemia, so the T cells may come from the graft donor.

This clonotype has only a few counts. The chain carries TRBV9 and TRBJ2-5; D is unresolved. The V end lost 0 bases, the J end lost 1 base, and 10 bases lay between the germline ends. CDR1 is SGDLS, CDR2 YYNGEE, per germline. This CDR3 spans 15 amino acids. CDR3 DNA: TGTGCCAGCAGCGTAGACCCGGGCTCCCAAGAGACCCAGTACTTC. This sequence encodes CASSVDPGSQETQYF.

This chain joins TRBV20-1 and TRBJ1-6; 10 nucleotides agree with TRBD1. CDR3 length: 15 amino acids. Germline V gives CDR1 DFQATT, CDR2 SNEGSKA (reference sequence). With V trimmed by 3 bases and J by 5 bases, 4 bases remained unmatched. CDR3 in amino acids: CSARVTGGDNSPLHF. CDR3 DNA: TGCAGTGCTAGGGTGACAGGGGGCGATAATTCACCCCTCCACTTT.

CDR3 sequence (DNA): TGTGCCAGCAGCGCCCGGACAGGGGAGACCGGGGAGCTGTTTTTT. This gives the protein CASSARTGETGELFF. This chain joins TRBV9 and TRBJ2-2; 9 bases are shared with TRBD1. The CDR3 covers 15 residues. The V gene's germline CDR1 is SGDLS and CDR2 YYNGEE. J lost 5 bases, V lost 3 bases, and 5 bases had no gene match.

J is TRBJ2-5 and V is TRBV3-1; a possible D gene is TRBD1 (6 bases). The CDR3 totals 14 residues. V lost 3 bases to trimming and J lost 6 bases, with 14 bases between them. Germline CDR1 is LGHDT and CDR2 is YNNKEL (reference sequence). The CDR3 loop reads CASSQRSRGKTQYF. CDR3 nucleotides: TGTGCCAGCAGCCAGCGAAGCAGGGGAAAGACCCAGTACTTC.

The rearrangement links TRBV12-3 or TRBV12-4 to TRBJ1-2; 7 positions match TRBD1. V dropped 5 bases and J dropped 4; count of bases not matched to a gene: 16. This CDR3 is built from 17 residues. The CDR3 coding sequence is TGTGCCAGCAGTCTAATAGATCGGACAGGCCGCTCCTATGGCTACACCTTC. It specifies CASSLIDRTGRSYGYTF.

The chain employs TRBV5-1 and TRBJ2-7, with 8 bases aligning to TRBD2. The J segment lost 3 bases and the V segment lost 2 bases, leaving 4 bases of the junction unmatched. The V gene's germline CDR1 is SGHRS and CDR2 YFSETQ. CDR3 length: 14 residues. CDR3 sequence (DNA): TGCGCCAGCAGCTTCCGGGGGGGACTCTACGAGCAGTACTTC. It specifies CASSFRGGLYEQYF.

This clonotype was counted only a few times. The chain is built from TRBV7-2 and TRBJ2-7; D is unclear. In germline, CDR1 is SGHTA, CDR2 FQGNSA. This CDR3 comprises 18 residues. Trimming left V 5 bases short and J 5 bases short, with 28 bases between. The CDR3 loop reads CASSLPLYTRSFPNEQYF. Here the CDR3 DNA reads TGTGCCAGCAGCCTACCGCTTTATACTCGGTCCTTCCCCAACGAGCAGTACTTC.

The gene calls are TRBV7-8 and TRBJ1-5; the match to TRBD1 covers 7 bases. V shed 1 base, J shed 3 bases, and the junction held 3 bases outside the gene matches. CDR1 and CDR2 from the germline V gene are SGHVS and FQNEAQ. The CDR3 loop spans 15 amino acids. This CDR3 is CASSLGQGYNQPQHF. The CDR3 region has the DNA TGTGCCAGCAGCTTAGGACAGGGCTACAATCAGCCCCAGCATTTT.

V usage is TRBV5-1 and J usage is TRBJ2-5; the D gene is possibly TRBD1 (6 bases). Germline V gene data show CDR1 as SGHRS and CDR2 as YFSETQ. The CDR3 runs to 16 residues. V lost 5 bases and J lost 5, with 22 bases in between. DNA of the CDR3: TGCGCCAGCAGTCGCAACACAGGGAACGCTCGCGAGACCCAGTACTTC. Residues: CASSRNTGNARETQYF.

The sample holds a few counts of this clonotype. J is TRBJ2-1 and V is TRBV12-3 or TRBV12-4; D is perhaps TRBD1 or TRBD2 (5 bases each). The CDR3 has 13 residues. The V and J ends lost 4 bases and 10 bases respectively, with 14 bases between them. The CDR3 spells CASSYLGTKEQFF. The CDR3 nucleotides read TGTGCCAGCAGTTACCTTGGGACGAAGGAGCAGTTCTTC.

This clonotype was seen only a few times. The genes are TRBV7-7 and TRBJ2-7; 10 bases align to TRBD2. Germline V gene data show CDR1 as SSHAT and CDR2 as FNYEAQ (reference sequence). This CDR3 spans 15 amino acids. V was clipped by 5 bases and J by 0 bases; unmatched bases: 4. The CDR3 sequence is CASSPSSGGSYEQYF. CDR3 nucleotides: TGTGCCAGCAGCCCTTCTAGCGGGGGCTCCTACGAGCAGTACTTC.

Many counts were recorded for this clonotype. The CDR3 DNA follows: TGTGCCAGCAGTTTAGGGGCAGGGGGCACAGATACGCAGTATTTT. Residues: CASSLGAGGTDTQYF. This chain links TRBV28 with TRBJ2-3, with TRBD1 as a possible D gene (6 bases). Germline V lookup: CDR1 MDHEN, CDR2 SYDVKM. The CDR3 sequence is 15 residues long. Trimming removed 2 bases at V and 1 base at J, with 10 bases between.

This clonotype was detected many times. The chain links TRBV24-1 to TRBJ2-1; D call uncertain. The length of the CDR3 is 14 residues. Germline V gene data show CDR1 as KGHDR and CDR2 as SFDVKD. Trimming took 0 bases from V and 7 from J, leaving 9 bases between them. The CDR3 DNA reads as TGTGCCACCAGTGATTTGAGGGAATCGAATGAGCAGTTCTTC. It yields the protein CATSDLRESNEQFF.

About this clonotype itself: A read error may account for a junction end that differs from germline. The rearrangement joins TRBV3-1 to TRBJ2-1; 12 nucleotides align to TRBD2. This CDR3 contains 15 residues. Germline V gives CDR1 LGHDT, CDR2 YNNKEL (reference sequence). The CDR3 is CATSRLAGVYNEQFF. CDR3 nucleotides: TGTGCCACCAGCCGACTAGCGGGAGTCTACAATGAGCAGTTCTTC.

This clonotype was counted at least ten times. The chain has TRBV27 and TRBJ2-1; 11 bases agree with TRBD1. Germline-derived CDR1 and CDR2 are MNHEY and SMNVEV (reference sequence). Germline trimming cut 6 bases from V and 6 bases from J; bases unmatched to any gene: 4. The CDR3 has 14 amino acids. CDR3 nucleotides: TGTGCCAGCAGCTTAGGGACAGGGGGCAATGAGCAGTTCTTC. Amino acids: CASSLGTGGNEQFF.

The chain employs TRBV12-3 or TRBV12-4 and TRBJ2-2; a possible D gene is TRBD1 (5 bases). The V gene lost 5 bases and the J gene lost 3 bases, with 16 bases spanning the gap. This CDR3 has 16 residues. Here the CDR3 reads CASSPDSRWDTGELFF. The CDR3 DNA sequence: TGTGCCAGCAGTCCCGACAGCCGATGGGACACCGGGGAGCTGTTTTTT.

The chain couples TRBV12-3 or TRBV12-4 to TRBJ1-4; no definite D call. The CDR3 extends over 15 amino acids. V was trimmed by 6 bases and J by 5 bases, leaving 16 bases between them. The CDR3 DNA reads TGTGCCAGCAGCCCCCTCCCTGAGGGAAATGAAAAACTGTTTTTT. Amino acids: CASSPLPEGNEKLFF.

This clonotype was found many times. The V and J genes are TRBV6-4 and TRBJ2-3; no clear D gene. Trimming pared 6 bases from V and 4 bases from J, leaving 14 bases between. Germline V gives CDR1 MRHNA, CDR2 SNTAGT. This CDR3 comprises 14 residues. The CDR3 sequence is CASSPIAEADTQYF. CDR3 in DNA: TGTGCCAGCAGCCCCATTGCGGAAGCAGATACGCAGTATTTT.

The sample holds a few counts of this clonotype. The rearrangement joins TRBV20-1 to TRBJ2-4; a possible D gene is TRBD1 (7 bases). V was shortened by 4 bases and J by 1 base, with 14 bases between the two germline ends. Germline V lookup: CDR1 DFQATT, CDR2 SNEGSKA (reference sequence). The CDR3 length is 15 residues. The CDR3 protein is CSATRGEMAKNIQYF. In DNA, the CDR3 is TGCAGTGCTACCAGGGGGGAAATGGCCAAAAACATTCAGTACTTC.

The sample holds many counts of this clonotype. The chain recombines TRBV20-1 with TRBJ1-1; D is unresolved. The CDR3 consists of 11 residues. Germline lookup yields CDR1 DFQATT and CDR2 SNEGSKA (reference sequence). V was pared by 4 bases and J by 5 bases, with 8 bases between. The CDR3 region is CSANRATEAFF. Here the CDR3 DNA reads TGCAGTGCTAATAGGGCTACTGAAGCTTTCTTT.

The chain carries TRBV5-1 and TRBJ2-7; D perhaps matches TRBD2 (6 bases). Germline V lookup: CDR1 SGHRS, CDR2 YFSETQ. V dropped 3 bases and J dropped 3 bases, with 13 bases sitting between them. The CDR3 covers 14 residues. As DNA, the CDR3 is TGCGCCAGCAGCTGGGACTCAGAAGTCTACGAGCAGTACTTC. Translated, it gives CASSWDSEVYEQYF.

This clonotype appeared a few times. The chain couples TRBV5-1 to TRBJ2-5, with D tentatively TRBD1 (5 bases). The germline V and J ends were trimmed by 0 bases and 5 bases, with 26 bases remaining between them. The V gene's germline CDR1 is SGHRS and CDR2 YFSETQ. The CDR3 has 19 residues. CDR3 sequence reads: CASSLEYGGAYPQTETQYF. The CDR3 DNA reads as TGCGCCAGCAGCTTGGAATACGGTGGGGCCTACCCCCAAACCGAGACCCAGTACTTC.

This clonotype was found a few times. This chain links TRBV7-3 with TRBJ2-1, with TRBD2 identical over 7 bases. CDR1 SGHTA and CDR2 FQGTGA come from the germline V gene. The CDR3 consists of 15 residues. V shed 6 bases, J shed 4 bases, and the junction held 9 bases outside the gene matches. CDR3 coding DNA: TGTGCCAGCAGATACGGGGGGACGGCATACAATGAGCAGTTCTTC. Amino acid sequence: CASRYGGTAYNEQFF.

This clonotype was observed at least ten times. The chain joins TRBV5-1 to TRBJ2-1; 7 nucleotides line up with TRBD1. After removal of 0 bases from V and 3 bases from J, the junction contained 3 bases not matched to a gene. CDR3 length equals 15 residues. Germline CDR1 is SGHRS and CDR2 is YFSETQ. The CDR3 is CASSLGQGLYNEQFF. The CDR3, as DNA: TGCGCCAGCAGCTTGGGACAGGGCCTCTACAATGAGCAGTTCTTC.

This clonotype was seen ten or more times. The chain uses TRBV5-1 and TRBJ1-1; D not resolved. Germline V gene lookup returns CDR1 SGHRS and CDR2 YFSETQ. Trimming took 0 bases from V and 1 from J, leaving 7 bases between them. The CDR3 extends over 14 amino acids. The DNA of the CDR3 is TGCGCCAGCAGCTTGGTAGGGCCGAACACTGAAGCTTTCTTT. The encoded protein is CASSLVGPNTEAFF.

There are many counts of this clonotype. The chain joins TRBV5-1 to TRBJ2-7; 7 bases fit TRBD1. The CDR3 extends over 14 amino acids. Germline V gene data show CDR1 as SGHRS and CDR2 as YFSETQ. Trimming cost V 2 bases and J 0 bases; bases outside gene matches: 2. This CDR3 reads CASSLGGPSYEQYF. Here the CDR3 DNA reads TGCGCCAGCAGCTTAGGGGGCCCCTCCTACGAGCAGTACTTC.

This clonotype showed up many times. J is TRBJ2-2 and V is TRBV5-1, with 9 positions matching TRBD2. Germline loops: CDR1 SGHRS, CDR2 YFSETQ. The CDR3 consists of 16 residues. The V and J ends lost 4 bases and 0 bases, in that order; junction bases with no gene match: 4. The CDR3 DNA reads as TGCGCCAGCAGCCCAGGGACTAGCTCGAACACCGGGGAGCTGTTTTTT. This codes for CASSPGTSSNTGELFF.

This rearrangement joins TRBV6-5 to TRBJ2-7; unclear D gene. The CDR3 extends over 14 amino acids. The ends were cut back, 2 bases at V and 1 base at J, with 9 bases in the middle. Germline V lookup: CDR1 MNHEY, CDR2 SVGAGI. The CDR3 DNA reads TGTGCCAGCAGTTACGAACCGTCTTCCTACGAGCAGTACTTC. Amino acids: CASSYEPSSYEQYF.

DNA of the CDR3: TGTGCCAGCAGCTTAGTAGGGTTTGAGCCCCAGCATTTT. Translated: CASSLVGFEPQHF. This rearrangement joins TRBV7-8 to TRBJ1-5; D is ambiguous. The V end was cut by 1 base, the J end by 8 bases, with 9 bases between. The CDR3 loop spans 13 amino acids. CDR1 is SGHVS, CDR2 FQNEAQ, per germline.